This TCR beta chain was recovered during a study of shared clonotypes between healthy human individuals. Naive CD8 populations comprised CD45RO-negative cells positively selected for CCR7, excluding terminally differentiated effector memory CD45RA+ cells. TCRdb keeps only in-frame clones here, not all; method: immunoSEQ multiplex PCR. The sample includes roughly 2,000,000 clones, about 94% seen only once; the top ten take approximately 1.2%. The CDR3 is 15 amino acids. The germline gives CDR1 LNHDA, CDR2 SQIVND (reference sequence). V was clipped by 8 bases and J by 2 bases, with 17 bases between them.

The chain couples TRBV19 to TRBJ2-3, with unresolved D. This sequence originates from a man in his late teens or twenties in good health. The sample comprised naive CD8+ T cells sorted from blood. CDR3 sequence reads: CASGYRSLLTDTQYF. In nucleotides, the CDR3 is TGTGCCAGTGGGTATCGGTCCCTCCTCACAGATACGCAGTATTTT.